This is a list of T cell receptor beta chains from one sample in a study of Ad26.COV2.S vaccination and SARS-CoV-2 variants. Measured with immunoSEQ multiplex PCR; TCRdb has only the in-frame clones, and not every one. The sample has about 680,000 clones; more than 70% are singletons. Sequenced here: peripheral blood, sampled in a trial of Ad26.COV2.S vaccine versus placebo. These TCRs come from a person aged 18-65 years who received the Ad26.COV2.S COVID-19 vaccine or a placebo. CDR3s include the opening cysteine and the closing phenylalanine or tryptophan. D genes are given only for firm matches. Clone size is shown for a subset of rows, as once, few, many or a class of expanded clone.

TRBV7-7,.,TRBJ2-2,.,TGTGCTTACCGGTCGGGGGTCACCGGGGAGCTGTTTTTT,CAYRSGVTGELFF
TRBV6-1,.,TRBJ2-1,.,TGTGCCAGCAGTGACAGGGCTGAGCAGTTCTTC,CASSDRAEQFF
TRBV2,.,TRBJ2-2,TRBD1,TGTGCCAGCAGTCCGGACAGGGTCGGGGAGCTGTTTTTT,CASSPDRVGELFF
TRBV12-3/TRBV12-4,.,TRBJ1-2,.,TGTGCCAGCTGGCAATTGGGACGCGGCTACACCTTC,CASWQLGRGYTF
TRBV5-1,.,TRBJ2-5,TRBD2,TGCGCCAGCAGCCCGGGGACTAGCAGTCAAGAGACCCAGTACTTC,CASSPGTSSQETQYF
TRBV19,.,TRBJ2-6,.,TGTGCCAGTAGTATATCGGTGGCAGGGATCTCTGGGGCCAACGTCCTGACTTTC,CASSISVAGISGANVLTF
TRBV3-1/TRBV3-2,.,TRBJ2-7,TRBD1,TGTGCCAGCAGCCTTACAGGGGACAGCGAGCAGTACTTC,CASSLTGDSEQYF
TRBV5-5,.,TRBJ2-7,.,TGTGCCAGCAGCGTAGCCAGGGAAGTGGCCGAGCAGTACTTC,CASSVAREVAEQYF
TRBV3-1/TRBV3-2,.,TRBJ1-1,.,TGTGCCAGCAGCCATAGAGGCGCAGCAGGGAGCCGTTTGATGAACACTGAAGCTTTCTTT,CASSHRGAAGSRLMNTEAFF
TRBV4-2,few,TRBJ1-5,.,TGTGCCAGCAGCCAAGATCGAGGGCGCGGCAATCAGCCCCAGCATTTT,CASSQDRGRGNQPQHF
TRBV6-5,.,TRBJ1-6,TRBD1,TGTGCCAGCAGCCGCCCGGGACAGGGTAATTCACCCCTCCACTTT,CASSRPGQGNSPLHF
TRBV7-2,once,TRBJ2-5,TRBD2,TGTGCCAGCAGCCCCCGGACTAGCGGGCAAGAGACCCAGTACTTC,CASSPRTSGQETQYF
TRBV10-2,once,TRBJ2-7,.,TGCGCCAGCATAAATCAACAGGCCCCCTACGAGCAGTACTTC,CASINQQAPYEQYF
TRBV11-2,.,TRBJ2-7,.,TGTGCCAGCAGCTTAGCGGGGGACTCCCACGAGCAGTACTTC,CASSLAGDSHEQYF
TRBV19,.,TRBJ1-5,.,TGTGCCAGTAGTATAGATCCGGCAGCAAGTTTCCATCAGCCCCAGCATTTT,CASSIDPAASFHQPQHF
TRBV5-5,.,TRBJ1-1,.,TGTGCCAGCAGCTTGGGCAGCCACACTGAAGCTTTCTTT,CASSLGSHTEAFF
TRBV5-1,few,TRBJ2-7,TRBD1,TGCGCCAGCAGCTCAAACAGGGGGGCCGGTTACGAGCAGTACTTC,CASSSNRGAGYEQYF
TRBV3-1/TRBV3-2,.,TRBJ1-1,TRBD1,TGTGCCAGCAGCCAAGCTTTCTTCTTACAGGGGACCTTGTACACTGAAGCTTTCTTT,CASSQAFFLQGTLYTEAFF
TRBV2,.,TRBJ1-2,.,TGTGCCAGCAGTGAAATGGGACTCCTGAACTATGGCTACACCTTC,CASSEMGLLNYGYTF
TRBV5-4,.,TRBJ2-2,TRBD1,TGTGCCAGCAGCTTGGTGACAGGGGAGGCCGGGGAGCTGTTTTTT,CASSLVTGEAGELFF
TRBV15,once,TRBJ2-5,TRBD1,TGTGCCACCAGCAGAGATACAGGGGGCAAGGAGACCCAGTACTTC,CATSRDTGGKETQYF
TRBV18,.,TRBJ2-5,.,TGTGCCAGCTCACCAGCCACAGCGCAAGAGACCCAGTACTTC,CASSPATAQETQYF
TRBV18,.,TRBJ1-3,TRBD1,TGTGCCAGCTCACCCGACAGGGCTGGAAACACCATATATTTT,CASSPDRAGNTIYF
TRBV18,.,TRBJ2-1,.,TGTGCCAGCTCAAAGGGCCCCACAGAGCAGTTCTTC,CASSKGPTEQFF
TRBV19,few,TRBJ1-4,.,TGTGCCAGTAGCGACCTCCGATCGGGTAATGAAAAACTGTTTTTT,CASSDLRSGNEKLFF
TRBV10-3,.,TRBJ1-5,.,TGTGCCATCAGTGATGGAGGGAATCAGCCCCAGCATTTT,CAISDGGNQPQHF
TRBV5-1,.,TRBJ2-3,.,TGCGCCAGCCAGGGACCAGATACGCAGTATTTT,CASQGPDTQYF
TRBV19,many,TRBJ1-6,TRBD1,TGTGCCAGTACTAGGACAGGGTTGAATTCACCCCTCCACTTT,CASTRTGLNSPLHF
TRBV5-1,.,TRBJ1-2,.,TGCGCCAGCAGCGCAGGGGACGGCTTCATCTATGGCTACACCTTC,CASSAGDGFIYGYTF
TRBV30,.,TRBJ1-3,.,TGTGCCTGGAGTGTACAGGCGTTCTCTGGAAACACCATATATTTT,CAWSVQAFSGNTIYF
TRBV6-4,.,TRBJ1-1,.,TGTGCCAGCAGTGACCAACCTAACACTGAAGCTTTCTTT,CASSDQPNTEAFF
TRBV27,.,TRBJ2-5,.,TGTGCCAGCAGTATAACAGGGTACCAAGAGACCCAGTACTTC,CASSITGYQETQYF
TRBV12-3/TRBV12-4,.,TRBJ1-2,.,TGTGCCAGCAGTTTCGGATTGGCCTATGGCTACACCTTC,CASSFGLAYGYTF
TRBV4-3,.,TRBJ2-3,.,TGCGCCAGCAGCCAAGATGTTGGCGGGGTCACAGATACGCAGTATTTT,CASSQDVGGVTDTQYF
TRBV6-4,.,TRBJ2-7,.,TGTGCCAGCAGTGACTCACCGGAACGAGGTTCCTACGAGCAGTACTTC,CASSDSPERGSYEQYF
TRBV29-1,once,TRBJ2-7,.,TGCAGCGTTGAAACCTCCTACGAGCAGTACTTC,CSVETSYEQYF
TRBV12-3/TRBV12-4,.,TRBJ2-2,.,TGTGCCAGCAGTTTAGGGATCGGGGAGCTGTTTTTT,CASSLGIGELFF
TRBV4-1,.,TRBJ2-2,TRBD2,TGCGCCAGTCAGCGGGCGGGGGAGGAGGGCGGGGAGCTGTTTTTT,CASQRAGEEGGELFF
TRBV5-4,.,TRBJ1-1,.,TGTGCCAGCAGCTTGGAGACTCTCAGACGAACTGAAGCTTTCTTT,CASSLETLRRTEAFF
TRBV18,.,TRBJ1-6,.,TGTGCCAGCTCGGCAGACAGAGCACCCCTCCACTTT,CASSADRAPLHF
TRBV29-1,.,TRBJ1-1,TRBD1,TGCAGCGTGGACCCCAGGGGGTTCACTGAAGCTTTCTTT,CSVDPRGFTEAFF
TRBV27,.,TRBJ2-7,.,TGTGCCAGCAGACCCATTCTAAATTCTAAGCTGTCCTACGAGCAGTACTTC,CASRPILNSKLSYEQYF
TRBV6-5,once,TRBJ2-3,.,TGTGCCAGCAGTTACCGACGAGGGCCCACAGATACGCAGTATTTT,CASSYRRGPTDTQYF
TRBV6-1,.,TRBJ1-5,TRBD1,TGTGCCAGCAGTGAAGGCGAGGGACAGGGCAATCAGCCCCAGCATTTT,CASSEGEGQGNQPQHF